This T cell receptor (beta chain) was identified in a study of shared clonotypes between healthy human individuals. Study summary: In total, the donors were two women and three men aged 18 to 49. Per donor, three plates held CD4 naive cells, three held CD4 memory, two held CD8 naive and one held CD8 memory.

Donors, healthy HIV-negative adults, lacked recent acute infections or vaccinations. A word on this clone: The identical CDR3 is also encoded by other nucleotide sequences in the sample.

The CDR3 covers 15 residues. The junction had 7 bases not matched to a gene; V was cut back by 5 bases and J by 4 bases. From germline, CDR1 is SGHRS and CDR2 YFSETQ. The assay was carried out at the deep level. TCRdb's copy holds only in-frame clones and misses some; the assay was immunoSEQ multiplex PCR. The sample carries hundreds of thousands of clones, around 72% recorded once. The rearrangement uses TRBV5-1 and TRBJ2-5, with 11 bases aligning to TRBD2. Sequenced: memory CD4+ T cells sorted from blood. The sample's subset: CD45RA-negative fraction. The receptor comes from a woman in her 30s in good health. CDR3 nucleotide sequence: TGCGCCAGCAGTCTAGGACTAGCGGGTGGAGAGACCCAGTACTTC. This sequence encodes CASSLGLAGGETQYF.